This T cell receptor (beta chain) stems from a study of blood T cell repertoires in COVID-19. Study overall: T cells, B-cell-depleted T cells, or PBMCs supplied cDNA or gDNA.

Germline CDR1 reads SNHLY; CDR2 reads FYNNEI. This CDR3 comprises 15 residues. Trimming removed 1 base at V and 0 bases at J, with 9 bases between. Assay used: immunoSEQ multiplex PCR; TCRdb lists only in-frame clones, some missing. Among about 59,000 clones listed, around 80% were seen once. The V gene is TRBV2, the J gene TRBJ1-1; no definite D call. This TCR derives from a man between 60 and 75 years old with acute or convalescent COVID-19. The source material was peripheral blood. In DNA form, the CDR3 reads TGTGCCAGCAGTGAAGTGCCGGGAGTGAACACTGAAGCTTTCTTT. It encodes CASSEVPGVNTEAFF.